This T cell receptor (beta chain) was identified during a study of cytomegalovirus exposure and HLA in healthy donors. Study as a whole: HLA-typed donors were the source of around 80 million unique TCRs, which an early data release held. Study-wide points: Rates of TCR association differed by HLA locus in a later analysis, with DRB1 highest and HLA-C lowest. An observed cluster of highly shared sequence variants was recorded as a likely sequencing artifact.

The donors gave bone marrow, and they were healthy. Primers included in the PCR were 60 Vbeta and 13 Jbeta primers. Here immunoSEQ multiplex PCR was the method, and the copy in TCRdb shows in-frame clones only, minus some. The sample carries approximately 120,000 clones, 70% to 80% recorded once. This CDR3 region has 14 residues. From germline, CDR1 is LNHNV and CDR2 YYDKDF (reference sequence). V was clipped by 1 base and J by 4 bases, with 10 bases between them. Concerning this clone itself: Its specificity is unknown.

The chain joins TRBV15 to TRBJ2-5; D gene unclear. The sample was PBMCs. The sequence was collected from a man aged 50-59 years in good health and CMV-seronegative. The CDR3 is CATSRVPPGETQYF. CDR3 DNA sequence: TGTGCCACCAGCAGAGTTCCCCCCGGAGAGACCCAGTACTTC.